The clone carrying this T cell receptor beta chain has just a few counts. Its cognate antigen is unknown. Libraries for TCR beta were made by quantitative 5'-RACE with molecular barcodes. TCRdb itself ran the 5' RACE reads through MiXCR, one entry per CDR3 protein. The profile shows around 770,000 distinct CDR3 sequences, 15% to 20% of them singletons. The data derive from a study of CD8 T cells in ankylosing spondylitis. General study results and limits: Enrichment of disease-linked clones was reportedly significant in matched ankylosing spondylitis synovial fluid. As for the disease-linked clones, they showed a CD8+ phenotype and occurred at relatively low frequencies in peripheral blood. Ankylosing spondylitis blood appeared to be characterized by a TCR beta motif of roughly eight highly homologous variants.

The sample consisted of blood, either unsorted or a sorted T cell fraction (not recorded which). The receptor comes from a male donor with ankylosing spondylitis.

CDR3 sequence reads: CASSERGIGEPYNEQFF. In nucleotides, the CDR3 is TGTGCCAGCAGTGAACGGGGTATCGGAGAACCCTACAATGAGCAGTTCTTC. The chain couples TRBV6-1 to TRBJ2-1; possibly TRBD2 for D (5 bases). CDR1 and CDR2 from the germline V gene are MNHNS and SASEGT. Trimming removed 2 bases at V and 2 bases at J, with 16 bases between. The CDR3 extends over 17 amino acids.